The 20 T cell receptor beta chains listed next were all sequenced from one sample in a study of graft-versus-host responses after intestinal transplantation. Their antigens remain unidentified. Using immunoSEQ multiplex PCR, the repertoire was profiled, and TCRdb retains in-frame clones only, with some absent. The data show about 120,000 clones, around 96% seen once. The sequencing here drew on unstimulated CD8+ T cells sorted from spleen or lymph node cells, taken before intestinal transplant. These TCRs come from a human donor who received an intestinal transplant.

V is TRBV4-1 and J is TRBJ2-7; D unresolved. Germline V lookup: CDR1 MGHRA, CDR2 YSYEKL. There are 15 residues in the CDR3. V lost 0 bases, J lost 4 bases, and 13 bases lay in between. CDR3 nucleotides: TGCGCCAGCAGCCAAGAGCCCCCTGGCAGGTACGAGCAGTACTTC. It specifies CASSQEPPGRYEQYF.

The gene calls are TRBV5-1 and TRBJ2-7; D is possibly TRBD2 (5 bases). The better agreement between TRBJ2-5 and the DNA end casts doubt on the J call. Germline loops: CDR1 SGHRS, CDR2 YFSETQ. The CDR3 consists of 17 residues. CDR3 in amino acids: CASSPRLSVAHQETQYF. DNA of the CDR3: TGCGCCAGCAGTCCCCGACTATCAGTAGCGCACCAAGAGACCCAGTACTTC.

V and J are TRBV28 and TRBJ2-7, with 9 bases that match TRBD1. With 5 bases clipped from V and 5 bases from J, the junction kept 10 bases outside the gene matches. This CDR3 is built from 15 residues. From germline, CDR1 is MDHEN and CDR2 SYDVKM. The CDR3 sequence is CASSTWTGTGHEQYF. DNA for the CDR3: TGTGCCAGCAGTACCTGGACAGGGACAGGGCACGAGCAGTACTTC.

This chain links TRBV7-3 with TRBJ2-3, with TRBD2 matching 7 bases. V was clipped by 2 bases and J by 4 bases; unmatched bases: 0. The CDR3 has 13 residues. CDR1 is SGHTA, CDR2 FQGTGA, per germline. CDR3 in amino acids: CASSLGGADTQYF. In DNA, the CDR3 is TGTGCCAGCAGCTTAGGGGGGGCAGATACGCAGTATTTT.

V is TRBV28 and J is TRBJ2-1, with D perhaps matching TRBD1 or TRBD2 (5 bases each). The germline V and J ends were trimmed by 4 bases and 12 bases, with 16 bases remaining between them. CDR1 is MDHEN, CDR2 SYDVKM, per germline. The CDR3 is 13 amino acids. Written as DNA, the CDR3 is TGTGCCAGCAGTTCGATACTAGGGGTGGGGCAGTTCTTC. It encodes CASSSILGVGQFF.

The chain links TRBV27 to TRBJ2-1; possibly TRBD2 for D (6 bases). Between the trimmed V and J ends, which lost 7 bases and 4 bases, there was a span of 20 bases. CDR1 MNHEY and CDR2 SMNVEV come from the germline V gene (reference sequence). The CDR3 is 16 amino acids. CDR3 in DNA: TGTGCCAGCAAAGGTAAAAGGAAGAGCGGGTACAATGAGCAGTTCTTC. Translated: CASKGKRKSGYNEQFF.

The V and J genes are TRBV7-9 and TRBJ2-7; possibly TRBD2 for D (6 bases). The CDR3 contains 14 residues. V lost 1 base to trimming and J lost 5 bases, with 12 bases between them. Germline V lookup: CDR1 SEHNR, CDR2 FQNEAQ (reference sequence). CDR3 in amino acids: CASSLDAGWDEQYF. CDR3 DNA sequence: TGTGCCAGCAGCTTAGACGCGGGGTGGGACGAGCAGTACTTC.

About this clone: A junction end diverges from the germline sequence, so it may reflect a read error. Other nucleotide sequences in the sample specify the same CDR3. The V and J genes are TRBV28 and TRBJ2-7; D unclear. Germline V gene data show CDR1 as MDHEN and CDR2 as SYDVKM. The CDR3 length is 16 residues. The CDR3 nucleotides read TGTGCCAGCAGGTTATGGCGCTCCGCTACCCACTACGAACAGTACTTC. The encoded protein is CASRLWRSATHYEQYF.

This rearrangement joins TRBV10-3 to TRBJ1-5, with a weak D call TRBD1 (5 bases). The V end lost 0 bases, the J end lost 5 bases, and 8 bases lay between the germline ends. The CDR3 is 14 residues long. Germline values: CDR1 ENHRY, CDR2 SYGVKD. The CDR3 bases are TGTGCCATCAGTGAGTCACAGGACTATCAGCCCCAGCATTTT. Its translation is CAISESQDYQPQHF.

V and J are TRBV28 and TRBJ2-2; D unresolved. The CDR3 has 13 amino acids. Germline CDR1 is MDHEN and CDR2 is SYDVKM. The ends were cut back, 4 bases at V and 1 base at J, with 4 bases in the middle. The CDR3 reads CASSYRNTGELFF. CDR3 DNA: TGTGCCAGCAGTTACAGGAACACCGGGGAGCTGTTTTTT.

In this sample, this clone turned up once. V and J are TRBV7-8 and TRBJ1-5; no firm D call. Trimming left V 3 bases short and J 0 bases short, with 6 bases between. The CDR3 length is 14 residues. Germline CDR1 reads SGHVS; CDR2 reads FQNEAQ. The CDR3 DNA follows: TGTGCCAGCAGCTTGGACTATAGCAATCAGCCCCAGCATTTT. It specifies CASSLDYSNQPQHF.

This clone was observed a handful of times. For the CDR3, the DNA is TGTGCCAGCAGTGAATTTGGGAGCCCCCCCACCGCTGGCTACACCTTC. It yields the protein CASSEFGSPPTAGYTF. This rearrangement joins TRBV25-1 to TRBJ1-2, with unresolved D. The CDR3 loop spans 16 amino acids. The germline V and J ends were trimmed by 1 base and 7 bases, with 19 bases remaining between them. The germline V gene has CDR1 MGHDK and CDR2 SYGVNS.

This clone is a singleton in its sample. The chain recombines TRBV14 with TRBJ1-1, with TRBD1 as a possible D gene (5 bases). CDR1 and CDR2 from the germline V gene are SGHDN and FVKESK. The CDR3 runs to 17 residues. The V gene lost 2 bases and the J gene lost 0 bases, with 16 bases spanning the gap. The CDR3 spells CASSQNLQGYMNTEAFF. The CDR3 bases are TGTGCCAGCAGCCAAAATCTTCAGGGTTACATGAACACTGAAGCTTTCTTT.

The CDR3 region is CASSPRLAERETQYF. The CDR3, as DNA: TGCGCCAGCAGCCCGAGACTAGCGGAACGAGAGACCCAGTACTTC. The V gene is TRBV4-1, the J gene TRBJ2-5; TRBD2 aligns across 9 bases. The trim removed 4 bases at V and 4 bases at J, leaving 7 bases unmatched. Germline values: CDR1 MGHRA, CDR2 YSYEKL. This CDR3 spans 15 amino acids.

The genes are TRBV28 and TRBJ2-3, with unresolved D. V lost 2 bases and J 4 bases, leaving 13 bases between the germline ends. CDR1 and CDR2 from the germline V gene are MDHEN and SYDVKM. This CDR3 region has 15 residues. The chain's CDR3 is CASSLAIRRPDTQYF. The DNA of the CDR3 is TGTGCCAGCAGTTTAGCAATAAGGAGACCAGATACGCAGTATTTT.

This chain uses TRBV9 with TRBJ1-1, with 12 bases lining up with TRBD1. V lost 3 bases to trimming and J lost 7 bases; unmatched junction nucleotides: 7. This CDR3 has 15 amino acids. Germline lookup yields CDR1 SGDLS and CDR2 YYNGEE. This CDR3 is CASSGDRGRWDEAFF. The CDR3 coding sequence is TGTGCCAGCAGCGGGGACAGGGGGCGATGGGATGAAGCTTTCTTT.

This rearrangement joins TRBV5-3 to TRBJ2-7; D gene uncertain. TRBV5-3 has ORF status, its function being uncertain. The CDR3 sequence is 14 residues long. V was clipped by 3 bases and J by 3 bases, with 13 bases between them. CDR3 DNA sequence: TGTGCCAGAAGCTATATGGGGATCGTCTACGAGCAGTACTTC. Its protein product is CARSYMGIVYEQYF.

The chain couples TRBV7-9 to TRBJ2-1; 13 nucleotides match TRBD2. The V gene's germline CDR1 is SEHNR and CDR2 FQNEAQ (reference sequence). J gave up 7 bases and V 3 bases, and 9 bases lay outside the gene matches. The CDR3 has 17 residues. CDR3 protein: CASSFLLAGGRWNEQFF. CDR3 nucleotides: TGTGCCAGCAGCTTCTTACTAGCGGGAGGGAGGTGGAATGAGCAGTTCTTC.

The chain has TRBV30 and TRBJ2-7; 7 bases are shared with TRBD2. The length of the CDR3 is 15 residues. Looked up from germline, CDR1 is GTSNPN and CDR2 is SVGIG (reference sequence). V gave up 1 base and J gave up 2 bases; unmatched junction bases: 8. In DNA, the CDR3 is TGTGCCTGGAGTGGGGAACTAGCGCCAGCCTACGAGCAGTACTTC. Protein sequence: CAWSGELAPAYEQYF.

This chain links TRBV9 with TRBJ2-1, with 7 nucleotides matching TRBD2. The CDR3 has 13 amino acids. The V and J ends lost 3 bases and 6 bases, in that order; junction bases with no gene match: 3. Germline CDR1 is SGDLS and CDR2 is YYNGEE. The CDR3 spells CASSAGGSNEQFF. The DNA of the CDR3 is TGTGCCAGCAGCGCCGGGGGGTCCAATGAGCAGTTCTTC.